The 20 T cell receptor beta chains in this list originate from one sample, sequenced in a study of patients and donors after allogeneic stem cell transplantation (TCRdb year 2020). The library was obtained by RT-PCR. Data came from a NextSeq 550. TCRdb reprocessing: public reads trimmed at Q25 with fastp, clones called with MiXCR, in-frame beta chains kept. A single entry per CDR3 protein holds the most common genes and DNA from its merged rows. The sample table shows around 170,000 distinct CDR3 sequences, and approximately 24% are seen once. The ten largest make up more than 25% of the sample. The source material was blood, either unsorted or a sorted T cell fraction (not recorded which). Receptors were obtained from a human donor who was either an allogeneic HSCT recipient or a stem cell or donor lymphocyte infusion donor (not recorded which). It is not recorded whose cells these are; they may come from a transplant donor.

The chain's CDR3 is CASSDLLGNTEAFF. Here the CDR3 DNA reads TGTGCCAGCAGTGACCTACTAGGGAACACTGAAGCTTTCTTT. The chain employs TRBV12-3 or TRBV12-4 and TRBJ1-1; no definite D call. This CDR3 spans 14 amino acids. Between the trimmed V and J ends, which lost 5 bases and 1 base, there was a span of 11 bases.

The J gene is TRBJ1-2, the V gene TRBV5-1; D is uncertain. The CDR3 length is 13 residues. Germline V gives CDR1 SGHRS, CDR2 YFSETQ. V dropped 4 bases and J dropped 2 bases, with 9 bases sitting between them. CDR3 protein: CASSPPENYGYTF. DNA of the CDR3: TGCGCCAGCAGCCCTCCCGAGAACTATGGCTACACCTTC. The full variable domain, in which reference TRBV5-1 and TRBJ1-2 provide the parts outside the CDR3, is KAGVTQTPRYLIKTRGQQVTLSCSPISGHRSVSWYQQTPGQGLQFLFEYFSETQRNKGNFPGRFSGRQFSNSRSEMNVSTLELGDSALYLCASSPPENYGYTFGSGTRLTVV.

This clonotype was counted between two and nine times. This rearrangement joins TRBV6-1 to TRBJ2-6, with D perhaps matching TRBD2 (5 bases). V gave up 3 bases and J gave up 0 bases, with 9 bases separating them. This CDR3 contains 16 residues. Germline V gene lookup returns CDR1 MNHNS and CDR2 SASEGT. CDR3 sequence reads: CASSDVGSSGANVLTF. The CDR3 nucleotides read TGTGCCAGCAGTGATGTAGGGAGCTCTGGGGCCAACGTCCTGACTTTC.

Many counts were recorded for this clonotype. The chain is built from TRBV20-1 and TRBJ1-1; D gene ambiguous. Germline V gives CDR1 DFQATT, CDR2 SNEGSKA (reference sequence). The CDR3 spans 13 residues. The germline V and J ends were trimmed by 1 base and 1 base, with 7 bases remaining between them. The CDR3 loop is CSARGTGNTEAFF. The CDR3, as DNA: TGCAGTGCTAGAGGGACGGGGAACACTGAAGCTTTCTTT.

This clonotype was picked up a small number of times. The V and J genes are TRBV6-2 or TRBV6-3 and TRBJ1-5; the match to TRBD1 covers 9 bases. Per the germline V gene, CDR1 is MNHEY and CDR2 is SVGEGT. CDR3 size: 12 residues. Trimming removed 4 bases from V and 16 bases from J; junction bases left unmatched: 8. The DNA of the CDR3 is TGTGCCAGCAGTTCCGGGACAGGGTTAGACCATTTT. It specifies CASSSGTGLDHF.

This clonotype was detected a few times. The V and J genes are TRBV7-2 and TRBJ2-3; no clear D gene. The V and J ends lost 4 bases and 6 bases respectively, with 8 bases between them. CDR1 and CDR2 (germline): SGHTA, FQGNSA. The CDR3 spans 12 residues. The CDR3, as DNA: TGTGCCAGCAGCTCCCCCTGGGATACGCAGTATTTT. Translating it yields CASSSPWDTQYF.

This clonotype has more than one count but fewer than ten. The V gene is TRBV7-3, the J gene TRBJ1-1, with a possible D match to TRBD1 (6 bases). The CDR3 runs 13 residues. V was cut by 3 bases and J by 7 bases, with 12 bases left in between. Germline loops: CDR1 SGHTA, CDR2 FQGTGA. The CDR3 reads CASSLSRQDEAFF. In nucleotides, the CDR3 is TGTGCCAGCAGCTTGAGTAGACAGGATGAAGCTTTCTTT.

This clonotype was seen a handful of times. The chain is built from TRBV6-4 and TRBJ2-1; 8 nucleotides match TRBD1. J gave up 0 bases and V 2 bases, and 9 bases lay outside the gene matches. The CDR3 spans 18 residues. Germline-derived CDR1 and CDR2 are MRHNA and SNTAGT. The CDR3 DNA reads TGTGCCAGCAGTGACAAAAACGGGGACAGGTACTCCTACAATGAGCAGTTCTTC. It encodes CASSDKNGDRYSYNEQFF.

This clonotype appeared a few times. The chain has TRBV4-1 and TRBJ1-1; tentative D call: TRBD1 (5 bases). V lost 0 bases, J lost 1 base, and 9 bases lay in between. Germline CDR1 is MGHRA and CDR2 is YSYEKL. The CDR3 covers 15 residues. In DNA, the CDR3 is TGCGCCAGCAGCCAAGATGGGACGGCGAACACTGAAGCTTTCTTT. It codes for CASSQDGTANTEAFF.

On this clonotype itself: A much larger clone lies one base from this, so it may be a read error. The J gene is TRBJ1-1, the V gene TRBV27; D uncertain. The CDR3 has 11 residues. CDR1 is MNHEY and CDR2 is SMNVEV in the germline V gene (reference sequence). The CDR3, as DNA: TGTGTCAGCAAAGGACGAACTGAAGCTTTCTTT. This translates into CVSKGRTEAFF.

V usage is TRBV6-5 and J usage is TRBJ2-7; D is uncertain. Trimming took off 6 bases at V and 5 bases at J, with 11 bases between the two ends. The CDR3 has 12 residues. Germline V lookup: CDR1 MNHEY, CDR2 SVGAGI. The CDR3 here is CASSTSRDEQYF. CDR3 nucleotide sequence: TGTGCCAGCAGCACCTCCCGCGACGAGCAGTACTTC.

This clonotype has more than one count but fewer than ten. The rearrangement uses TRBV5-1 and TRBJ2-2; the D is unclear. Germline V lookup: CDR1 SGHRS, CDR2 YFSETQ. This CDR3 spans 16 amino acids. Deletions cut 5 bases from V and 0 bases from J, with 14 bases between. The CDR3 nucleotides are TGCGCCAGCAGGGCGGTGGCGGCGTCGAACACCGGGGAGCTGTTTTTT. Its protein is CASRAVAASNTGELFF.

This chain connects TRBV20-1 to TRBJ1-5; D ambiguous. Germline CDR1 is DFQATT and CDR2 is SNEGSKA (reference sequence). Between the trimmed V and J ends, which lost 0 bases and 5 bases, there was a span of 8 bases. This CDR3 region has 13 residues. The CDR3 DNA reads TGCAGTGCTAGAGATCGGGTGGATCAGCCCCAGCATTTT. This encodes CSARDRVDQPQHF.

V usage is TRBV12-3 or TRBV12-4 and J usage is TRBJ2-7; D perhaps matches TRBD1 (6 bases). The CDR3 runs 15 residues. The V end was cut by 5 bases, the J end by 2 bases, with 16 bases between. In nucleotides, the CDR3 is TGTGCCAGCAGTCAACACAGGGAAAGTCCCTACGAGCAGTACTTC. This translates into CASSQHRESPYEQYF.

Only a few counts were recorded for this clonotype. V is TRBV20-1 and J is TRBJ1-4; TRBD1 might be the D (5 bases). The germline V gene encodes CDR1 DFQATT and CDR2 SNEGSKA (reference sequence). Trimming took 1 base from V and 5 from J, leaving 17 bases between them. The CDR3 runs 16 residues. This chain's CDR3 is CSARGFGPGQNEKLFF. The CDR3 nucleotides are TGCAGTGCTAGAGGGTTTGGGCCAGGGCAAAATGAAAAACTGTTTTTT.

The chain recombines TRBV4-1 with TRBJ1-1, with a tentative D call TRBD1 (6 bases). In germline, CDR1 is MGHRA, CDR2 YSYEKL. The ends were cut back, 5 bases at V and 7 bases at J, with 23 bases in the middle. This CDR3 is built from 16 residues. Here the CDR3 DNA reads TGCGCCAGCAGCAGGGGGATGGGACAAGGAGGGGGTGAAGCTTTCTTT. This encodes CASSRGMGQGGGEAFF.

CDR3 bases: TGCGCCAGCGTTGAGGGTAGCAATGAGCAGTTCTTC. This encodes CASVEGSNEQFF. This chain uses TRBV5-1 with TRBJ2-1, with TRBD2 as a possible D gene (5 bases). Germline V gene sequence: CDR1 SGHRS, CDR2 YFSETQ. V lost 7 bases and J 6 bases, leaving 11 bases between the germline ends. This CDR3 spans 12 amino acids.

This clonotype was seen a few times. This rearrangement joins TRBV5-1 to TRBJ1-2; perhaps TRBD1 as D (5 bases). V gave up 4 bases and J gave up 5 bases, with 18 bases separating them. CDR3 length equals 15 residues. Germline assignment: CDR1 SGHRS and CDR2 YFSETQ. CDR3: CASSTSGTDIYGYTF. CDR3 nucleotides: TGCGCCAGCAGCACTTCCGGGACGGACATTTATGGCTACACCTTC.

There are a few counts of this clonotype. The chain links TRBV7-9 to TRBJ1-2; no firm D call. CDR1 and CDR2 (germline): SEHNR, FQNEAQ (reference sequence). This CDR3 has 12 amino acids. V was cut by 5 bases and J by 8 bases, with 12 bases left in between. CDR3 bases: TGTGCCAGCAGCATCCAGGAAAGAGGCTACACCTTC. Translated: CASSIQERGYTF.

V usage is TRBV6-5 and J usage is TRBJ1-5; no reliable D call. Trimming took 4 bases from V and 7 from J, leaving 14 bases between them. CDR1 is MNHEY and CDR2 is SVGAGI in the germline V gene. This CDR3 comprises 14 residues. Here the CDR3 DNA reads TGTGCCAGCAGTTTCAGTCTGGGTAGACAGCCCCAGCATTTT. Its translation: CASSFSLGRQPQHF.